This TCR beta chain was obtained from a study of cytotoxic CD8 clonotypes in ibrutinib-treated CLL (dated by TCRdb to the early 2020s). The study in broad terms: In this cohort, around 15 patients were treatment-naive and fewer than 13 were relapsed/refractory, while some 18 had unmutated IGHV. Responses were partial in 24 patients and complete in 2; after median approximately 69 months follow-up, about 15 stayed in remission and approximately twelve progressed. Response samples were obtained after a median of approximately twelve months of treatment, with a range of roughly 6 to 40 months. An average of around 250,000 productive templates and 80,000 to 95,000 productive rearrangements was obtained per sample. Longitudinal samples were obtainable from about 30% of the roughly 86 participants in the trial. Cryopreserved peripheral blood mononuclear cells were obtained prior to treatment, at the time of response, and at either disease progression or sustained remission.

On a MiSeq, deep resolution sequencing aimed for a depth between 1 in 1 million and 1 in 200,000 T cells, with each clonotype covered approximately 9.8x on average. The immunoSEQ hsTCRB Kit was used to generate the TCR beta libraries. On the study's bioinformatics: Data were analyzed with ImmunoSEQ Data Assistant and ImmunoSEQ Analyzer, with V, D and J genes assigned per IMGT definitions. Clonality was computed as one minus normalized Shannon entropy of productive rearrangement frequencies, ranging from 0 to 1. Public clonotype analysis was restricted to overrepresented clonotypes comprising at least 0.05% of each patient's repertoire. Thirteen age-matched healthy donor repertoires from immuneACCESS were used as controls for clonality. Sourced from immuneACCESS, this table was stored by TCRdb with only in-frame sequences that have V and J called. A share of the clones is absent; for the studies checked, an unresolved V gene accounts for under half, and the remainder has no known explanation. That table supplies the V and J calls and clone size; D and trimming were determined from the DNA. The table for this sample lists 13,000 to 15,000 clones; roughly two thirds of them were counted only once. 40% of the sample lies in the top ten.

For TCR beta library preparation, about 2.1 micrograms of genomic DNA were extracted from the cryopreserved PBMCs. Longitudinal blood samples from CLL patients on ibrutinib monotherapy underwent high-throughput TCR beta sequencing. The patients took part in an open-label, single-center phase 2 trial of ibrutinib monotherapy. Taken from cysteine to phenylalanine, the CDR3 has 13 residues. Solely the CDR3 DNA is kept, with 39 bases framed from the first base. Per the germline V gene, KGHSH is the CDR1 and LQKENI is the CDR2. Trimming takes 8 bases off V and 7 bases off J; junction bases not matched to a gene: 7. Results and caveats for the whole study, not just this receptor: Baseline clonality was found to be higher than that of age-matched healthy donors and was strongly correlated with circulating CD8+ T-cell counts. Sustained-remission and progressing patients did not have matched sampling times, and lymph node repertoires were not examined. Public clonotypes were rare and either contracted or stayed stable during treatment, and the rise in clonality at ibrutinib response reflected the expansion of private clonotypes. Clonality rose at ibrutinib response, remained stable during sustained remission, and dropped back toward baseline at progression.

A note on this clone: It has no known antigen specificity. The sample holds no much larger clone one base away, and base qualities are not on file.

The sequenced sample was PBMCs, obtained before ibrutinib treatment. The sequence joins TRBV18 to TRBJ1-1; TRBD1 matches 10 bases in the middle. The sequence was collected from a human donor with chronic lymphocytic leukemia. At the DNA level, the sequence is TGTGCCAGCCGAGGACAGGGGGGAGGTGAAGCTTTCTTT. Its protein reads: CASRGQGGGEAFF.